A single sample is the source of the 8 T cell receptor beta chains below, sequenced in a study of blood T cells in healthy people across ages. Then a second PCR, running roughly 7 to 11 cycles, was carried out with a sample-barcoded 5' primer and a J-beta primer mix. A single record per CDR3 protein comes from TCRdb applying MiXCR to the 5' RACE reads. The sample has about 1.6 million distinct CDR3 sequences, around 35% seen once. The specimen sequenced was blood. All receptors come from a woman between 25 and 40 years old in good health.

The rearrangement links TRBV4-1 to TRBJ2-1, with 8 bases fitting TRBD2. The CDR3 spans 16 residues. The V segment lost 1 base and the J segment 7 bases; nucleotides outside the gene matches: 9. Per the germline V gene, CDR1 is MGHRA and CDR2 is YSYEKL. CDR3 in amino acids: CASSQVGGSGGNEQFF. For the CDR3, the DNA is TGCGCCAGCAGCCAAGTGGGCGGGAGCGGGGGAAATGAGCAGTTCTTC.

Remarks on this clonotype: An end of the junction differs from the germline gene, which may be a read error. The gene calls are TRBV2 and TRBJ2-5, with 7 bases lining up with TRBD2. Germline lookup yields CDR1 SNHLY and CDR2 FYNNEI. The CDR3 spans 16 residues. Written as DNA, the CDR3 is TGTGCCAGCAATGAAGCGCTTGGGGGGGGACGAGAGACCCAGTACTTC. Amino acid sequence: CASNEALGGGRETQYF.

This chain links TRBV11-2 with TRBJ2-7; TRBD2 is a possible D gene (5 bases). With 5 bases removed from V and 6 bases from J, the gap between germline ends came to 17 bases. The CDR3 runs 14 residues. CDR1 SGHAT and CDR2 FQNNGV come from the germline V gene. CDR3 amino acids: CASSQAHGVTEQYF. CDR3 nucleotide sequence: TGTGCCAGCAGCCAAGCACACGGGGTTACCGAGCAGTACTTC. The whole variable domain, remainder taken from reference TRBV11-2 and TRBJ2-7, is EAGVAQSPRYKIIEKRQSVAFWCNPISGHATLYWYQQILGQGPKLLIQFQNNGVVDDSQLPKDRFSAERLKGVDSTLKIQPAKLEDSAVYLCASSQAHGVTEQYFGPGTRLTVT.

This clonotype was seen a few times. The chain uses TRBV27 and TRBJ2-7, with 7 bases aligning to TRBD1. This CDR3 is 14 amino acids long. V was pared by 4 bases and J by 2 bases, with 5 bases of the junction left unmatched. Germline CDR1 reads MNHEY; CDR2 reads SMNVEV (reference sequence). CDR3: CASSWDSSTYEQYF. CDR3 DNA sequence: TGTGCCAGCAGTTGGGACAGTTCCACCTACGAGCAGTACTTC.

The J gene is TRBJ1-1, the V gene TRBV5-6; no firm D call. V lost 1 base and J lost 2, with 9 bases in between. The CDR3 sequence is 14 residues long. Germline V lookup: CDR1 SGHDT, CDR2 YYEEEE. CDR3 DNA sequence: TGTGCCAGCAGCTTGCACGCTTACAACACTGAAGCTTTCTTT. Translating it yields CASSLHAYNTEAFF.

Only one count was recorded for this clonotype. This sequence joins TRBV25-1 and TRBJ1-2, with TRBD1 matching over 8 bases. The ends lost 10 bases at V and 2 bases at J; junction bases unmatched: 18. CDR3 length: 17 residues. Germline CDR1 reads MGHDK; CDR2 reads SYGVNS. DNA for the CDR3: TGTGCCACCGGCGAATCTAGACAGGGGACTATAAACTATGGCTACACCTTC. Translated, it gives CATGESRQGTINYGYTF.

This clonotype showed up many times. The chain couples TRBV4-1 to TRBJ2-7; D uncertain. This CDR3 has 14 amino acids. V was cut by 8 bases and J by 4 bases, with 18 bases left in between. Per the germline V gene, CDR1 is MGHRA and CDR2 is YSYEKL. CDR3 sequence: CASGEPGQGYEQYF. CDR3 DNA sequence: TGCGCCAGCGGCGAACCGGGTCAAGGGTACGAGCAGTACTTC.

The J gene is TRBJ2-3, the V gene TRBV5-1; 8 bases are a match to TRBD1. Germline trimming cut 4 bases from V and 5 bases from J; bases unmatched to any gene: 9. Germline assignment: CDR1 SGHRS and CDR2 YFSETQ. This CDR3 comprises 15 residues. CDR3 sequence: CASSPPGQALDTQYF. The DNA of the CDR3 is TGCGCCAGCAGCCCCCCGGGACAGGCATTAGATACGCAGTATTTT.